Listed below are T cell receptor beta chains from one sample, sequenced in a study of T cells in Graves' hyperthyroidism and ophthalmopathy. MiXCR, run by TCRdb on the multiplex PCR reads, gives a single entry per CDR3 protein. This sample carries around 620,000 distinct CDR3 sequences, around 42% of them seen once, and the ten largest clones take around 17%. Sequences were obtained from peripheral blood or thyroid tissue (not recorded which). The receptors were sampled from an adult woman with Graves' disease, either hyperthyroidism or ophthalmopathy (not recorded which). The CDR3 runs from the conserved cysteine through the conserved F or W. A D gene is named only where the DNA matches it firmly. Some rows have no size entry. The others give once, few or many, or a class for an expanded clone.

TRBJ1-2 - - TRBV4-3 CASSPSRQASSYGYTF TGCGCCAGCAGCCCGTCTCGACAGGCCTCCTCCTATGGCTACACCTTC
TRBJ2-7 many - TRBV12-3/TRBV12-4 CASLGETSHEQYF TGTGCCAGCCTCGGGGAGACAAGCCACGAGCAGTACTTC
TRBJ2-7 many - TRBV7-2 CASSLADRDGSFYEQYF TGTGCCAGCAGCTTAGCGGACCGGGACGGGAGTTTCTACGAGCAGTACTTC
TRBJ2-7 few - TRBV2 CASKGGLTGEQYF TGTGCCAGCAAGGGGGGACTTACGGGCGAGCAGTACTTC
TRBJ1-5 many - TRBV24-1 CATSDHGTDSNQPQHF TGTGCCACCAGTGATCACGGGACGGATAGCAATCAGCCCCAGCATTTT
TRBJ2-3 few TRBD2 TRBV20-1 CSARRRERPDTQYF TGCAGCGCTAGAAGGCGGGAGAGGCCAGATACGCAGTATTTT
TRBJ1-1 many TRBD1 TRBV5-1 CASSLVGQGNSEAFF TGCGCCAGCAGCTTGGTCGGACAGGGAAACTCTGAAGCTTTCTTT
TRBJ2-7 many - TRBV6-5 CASSYSSRGSSYEQYF TGTGCCAGCAGTTACTCGTCGAGGGGTAGCTCCTACGAGCAGTACTTC
TRBJ2-5 many - TRBV11-2 CASRALGFLETQYF TGTGCCAGCAGAGCCCTTGGGTTTTTGGAGACCCAGTACTTC
TRBJ2-5 few - TRBV9 CASSGSRDF TGTGCCAGCAGCGGATCCCGGGACTTC
TRBJ1-3 many - TRBV29-1 CSVENGPGNTIYF TGCAGCGTTGAAAACGGTCCCGGAAACACCATATATTTT
TRBJ2-2 - - TRBV7-6 CASSSHWPSELFF TGTGCCAGCAGCTCCCACTGGCCCTCGGAGCTGTTTTTT
TRBJ2-6 - - TRBV19 CATSEGYSGANVLTF TGTGCCACCTCGGAAGGGTACTCTGGGGCCAACGTCCTGACTTTC
TRBJ1-4 many - TRBV20-1 CSALWLANEKLFF TGCAGTGCGCTCTGGTTGGCTAATGAAAAACTGTTTTTT
TRBJ2-5 - - TRBV5-1 CASSSRAGDGETQYF TGCGCCAGCAGCTCAAGGGCAGGGGACGGAGAGACCCAGTACTTC
TRBJ2-2 - - TRBV29-1 CSVVGPNTGELFF TGCAGCGTTGTGGGGCCGAACACCGGGGAGCTGTTTTTT
TRBJ1-1 many TRBD1 TRBV5-1 CASSPQTGSTEAFF TGCGCCAGCAGCCCTCAGACAGGGTCAACTGAAGCTTTCTTT
TRBJ2-7 - - TRBV7-2 CAIKSSYEQYF TGTGCCATCAAGAGCTCCTACGAGCAGTACTTC
TRBJ1-2 - TRBD1 TRBV25-1 CASSEYVTGGGYTF TGTGCCAGCAGTGAATATGTCACAGGGGGCGGCTACACCTTC
TRBJ1-3 - - TRBV10-3 CAISEWTDPTAIYF TGTGCCATCAGTGAGTGGACAGACCCAACCGCCATATATTTT
TRBJ2-7 many - TRBV12-3/TRBV12-4 CASSLRGRSFEQYF TGTGCCAGCAGTTTAAGAGGGCGTAGTTTCGAGCAGTACTTC
TRBJ2-5 many - TRBV19 CASSIVSVGTQYF TGTGCCAGTAGTATTGTGAGCGTGGGGACCCAGTACTTC
TRBJ2-5 few - TRBV20-1 CGRRKAETQYF TGCGGACGAAGGAAGGCAGAGACCCAGTACTTC
TRBJ1-1 many - TRBV24-1 CATSPTRPEGDTEAFF TGTGCCACCAGTCCCACCCGGCCGGAAGGGGACACTGAAGCTTTCTTT
TRBJ2-2 - - TRBV24-1 CASSPSGVFTGELFF TGTGCCAGCAGTCCCAGTGGGGTCTTCACCGGGGAGCTGTTTTTT
TRBJ1-2 few - TRBV2 CASSPNGYGYTF TGTGCCAGCAGTCCCAACGGTTATGGCTACACCTTC
TRBJ1-2 once TRBD1 TRBV5-1 CASSFGQGADGYTF TGCGCCAGCAGCTTCGGACAGGGGGCCGATGGCTACACCTTC
TRBJ1-5 many - TRBV2 CASSEEGQPQHF TGTGCCAGCAGTGAAGAGGGTCAGCCCCAGCATTTT
TRBJ2-5 - TRBD1 TRBV5-1 CASSLATGRETQYF TGCGCCAGCAGCTTGGCGACAGGGAGAGAGACCCAGTACTTC
TRBJ1-5 few - TRBV29-1 CSVVLEGVSNQPQHF TGCAGCGTTGTCCTCGAAGGGGTTAGCAATCAGCCCCAGCATTTT
TRBJ1-6 - - TRBV20-1 CSAMEQGISPLHF TGCAGTGCTATGGAGCAGGGGATTTCACCCCTCCACTTT
TRBJ2-5 few - TRBV25-1 CASSAQGGARETQYF TGTGCCAGCAGTGCCCAGGGGGGGGCTCGGGAGACCCAGTACTTC